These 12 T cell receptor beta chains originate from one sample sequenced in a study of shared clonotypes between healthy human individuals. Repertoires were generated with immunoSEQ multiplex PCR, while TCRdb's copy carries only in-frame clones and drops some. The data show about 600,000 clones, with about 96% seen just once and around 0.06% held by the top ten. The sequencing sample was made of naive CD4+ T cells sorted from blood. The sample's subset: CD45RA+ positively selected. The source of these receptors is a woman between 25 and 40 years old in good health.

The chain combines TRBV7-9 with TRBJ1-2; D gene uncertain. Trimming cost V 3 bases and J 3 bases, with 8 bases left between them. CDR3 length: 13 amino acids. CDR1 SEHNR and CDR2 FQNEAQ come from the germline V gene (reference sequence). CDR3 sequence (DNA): TGTGCCAGCAGCTTTCAAAAAGACTATGGCTACACCTTC. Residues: CASSFQKDYGYTF.

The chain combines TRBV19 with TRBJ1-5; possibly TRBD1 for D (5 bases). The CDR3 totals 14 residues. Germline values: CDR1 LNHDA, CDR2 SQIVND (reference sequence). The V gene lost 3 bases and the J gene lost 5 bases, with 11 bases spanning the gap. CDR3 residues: CASSIVRVDQPQHF. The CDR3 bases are TGTGCCAGTAGTATTGTCAGGGTAGATCAGCCCCAGCATTTT.

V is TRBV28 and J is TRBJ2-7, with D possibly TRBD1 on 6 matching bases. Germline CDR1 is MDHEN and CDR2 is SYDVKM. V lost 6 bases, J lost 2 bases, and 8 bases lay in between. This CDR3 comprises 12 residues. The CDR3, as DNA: TGTGCCAGCAGACAGGGACCCTACGAGCAGTACTTC. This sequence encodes CASRQGPYEQYF.

CDR3 DNA sequence: TGTGCCAGCAGCCCAGAGACCGGGGAGCTGTTTTTT. This encodes CASSPETGELFF. J is TRBJ2-2 and V is TRBV6-4; D is uncertain. CDR1 is MRHNA and CDR2 is SNTAGT in the germline V gene. The V and J ends lost 6 bases and 5 bases respectively, with 7 bases between them. The CDR3 contains 12 residues.

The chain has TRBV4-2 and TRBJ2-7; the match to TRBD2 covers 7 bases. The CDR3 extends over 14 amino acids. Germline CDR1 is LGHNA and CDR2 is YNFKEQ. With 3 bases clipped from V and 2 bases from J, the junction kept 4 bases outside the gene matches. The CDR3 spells CASSQAGTTYEQYF. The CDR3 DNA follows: TGTGCCAGCAGCCAGGCTGGGACTACCTACGAGCAGTACTTC.

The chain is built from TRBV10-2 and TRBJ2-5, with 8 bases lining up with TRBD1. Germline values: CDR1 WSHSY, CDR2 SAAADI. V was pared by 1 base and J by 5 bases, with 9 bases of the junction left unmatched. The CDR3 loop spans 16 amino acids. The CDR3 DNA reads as TGCGCCAGCAGTGAGTTACCAGGACAGGGTTTGGAGACCCAGTACTTC. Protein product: CASSELPGQGLETQYF.

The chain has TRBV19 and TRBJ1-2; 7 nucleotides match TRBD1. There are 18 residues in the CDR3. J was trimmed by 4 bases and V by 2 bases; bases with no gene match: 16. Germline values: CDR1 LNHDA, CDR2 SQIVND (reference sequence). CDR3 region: CASSIRIKVEGQSYGYTF. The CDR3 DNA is TGTGCCAGTAGTATAAGGATTAAGGTCGAGGGACAGTCCTATGGCTACACCTTC.

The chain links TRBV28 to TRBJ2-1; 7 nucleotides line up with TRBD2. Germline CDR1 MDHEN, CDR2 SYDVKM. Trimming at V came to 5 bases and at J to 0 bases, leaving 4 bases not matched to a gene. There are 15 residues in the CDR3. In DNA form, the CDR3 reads TGTGCCAGCAGTCCCGGACTAGACTCCTACAATGAGCAGTTCTTC. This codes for CASSPGLDSYNEQFF. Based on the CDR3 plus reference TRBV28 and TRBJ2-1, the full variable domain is DVKVTQSSRYLVKRTGEKVFLECVQDMDHENMFWYRQDPGLGLRLIYFSYDVKMKEKGDIPEGYSVSREKKERFSLILESASTNQTSMYLCASSPGLDSYNEQFFGPGTRLTVL.

The CDR3 sequence is CASSSFRGSFNQPQHF. In DNA, the CDR3 is TGTGCCAGCAGTTCCTTTCGCGGCAGCTTCAATCAGCCCCAGCATTTT. The rearrangement uses TRBV28 and TRBJ1-5; D is undetermined. CDR3 size: 16 residues. Per the germline V gene, CDR1 is MDHEN and CDR2 is SYDVKM. V gave up 4 bases and J gave up 3 bases, with 16 bases separating them.

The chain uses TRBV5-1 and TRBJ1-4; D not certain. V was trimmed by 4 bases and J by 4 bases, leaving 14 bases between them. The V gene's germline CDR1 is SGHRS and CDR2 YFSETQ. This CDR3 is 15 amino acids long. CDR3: CASSPDLSINEKLFF. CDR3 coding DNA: TGCGCCAGCAGCCCGGATTTGTCGATTAATGAAAAACTGTTTTTT.

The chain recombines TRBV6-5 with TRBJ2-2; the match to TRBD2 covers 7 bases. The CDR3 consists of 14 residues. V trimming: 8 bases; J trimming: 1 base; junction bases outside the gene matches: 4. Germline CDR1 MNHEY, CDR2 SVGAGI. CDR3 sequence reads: CASGRARNTGELFF. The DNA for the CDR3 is TGTGCCAGCGGGAGGGCTAGGAACACCGGGGAGCTGTTTTTT.

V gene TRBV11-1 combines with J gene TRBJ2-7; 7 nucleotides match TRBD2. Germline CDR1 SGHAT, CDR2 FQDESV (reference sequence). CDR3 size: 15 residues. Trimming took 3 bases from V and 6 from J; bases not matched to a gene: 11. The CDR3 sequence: CASSLDGRASSEQYF. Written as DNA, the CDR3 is TGTGCCAGCAGCTTGGATGGGAGGGCCAGCTCCGAGCAGTACTTC.